This TCR beta chain is from a study of T-cell reconstitution after alpha-beta-depleted transplantation in children. Findings and limits, study-wide: Newly made T cells mostly supplied T-cell counts and diversity one year after transplant.

Unique molecular identifiers tagged the TCRbeta library. MiXCR, applied by TCRdb to the PCR reads, yields one record per CDR3 protein. Among 60,000 to 85,000 distinct CDR3 sequences, 15% to 20% were seen once, and the ten largest hold 51%. This clonotype was counted between two and nine times. The antigen remains undetermined. The source of this sequence is a male patient under 10 years old who had a stem cell transplant for acute lymphoblastic leukemia, so the T cells may come from the graft donor. Specimen: PBMCs, mostly from graft donor cells, collected 360 days after TCRalphabeta/CD19-depleted stem cell transplant.

The CDR3 region has the DNA TGTGCCAGTAGTCTCCGGACCTGGAAGGAAAAACTGTTTTTT. Translating gives CASSLRTWKEKLFF. The J gene is TRBJ1-4, the V gene TRBV19; no reliable D call. V was cut by 5 bases and J by 8 bases, with 15 bases left in between. This CDR3 has 14 residues. CDR1 LNHDA and CDR2 SQIVND come from the germline V gene (reference sequence). Supplemented by reference TRBV19 and TRBJ1-4, the full variable domain reads DGGITQSPKYLFRKEGQNVTLSCEQNLNHDAMYWYRQDPGQGLRLIYYSQIVNDFQKGDIAEGYSVSREKKESFPLTVTSAQKNPTAFYLCASSLRTWKEKLFFGSGTQLSVL.